The rows below give T cell receptor beta chains drawn from one sample of a study of vaccination effects on CD4 cells after COVID-19. Clones were read by immunoSEQ multiplex PCR, and TCRdb kept only the in-frame ones, dropping some. The data contain fewer than 25,000 clones, 72% of them singletons. These receptors have no identified antigens. Sequencing was performed on CD4+ T cells from PBMCs cultured with HCoV-NL63 spike peptides, taken after COVID-19 vaccination. The receptors were gathered from a human donor who received a COVID-19 vaccine. CDR3s include the opening cysteine and the closing phenylalanine or tryptophan. A D gene is named only where the DNA matches it firmly. Size values are once, few and many counts, or a class for expanded clones, and some rows have none.

J gene: TRBJ2-5
D gene: NA
V gene: TRBV10-3
clone size: NA
CDR3 DNA: TGTGCCATCAGGGAAGGGGACCAAGAGACCCAGTACTTC
CDR3 protein: CAIREGDQETQYF

J gene: TRBJ2-6
D gene: NA
V gene: TRBV5-1
clone size: NA
CDR3 DNA: TGCGCCAGCAGCCCCCAGTTGGGCGCCGGGGCCAACGTCCTGACTTTC
CDR3 protein: CASSPQLGAGANVLTF

J gene: TRBJ2-5
D gene: NA
V gene: TRBV10-3
clone size: NA
CDR3 DNA: TGTGCCATCAGTGTGGATCAAGAGACCCAGTACTTC
CDR3 protein: CAISVDQETQYF

J gene: TRBJ1-2
D gene: NA
V gene: TRBV5-8
clone size: NA
CDR3 DNA: TGTGCCAGCAGCTTGGCCGCTGGCTACACCTTC
CDR3 protein: CASSLAAGYTF

J gene: TRBJ2-7
D gene: NA
V gene: TRBV6-2/TRBV6-3
clone size: NA
CDR3 DNA: TGTGCCAGCAGTTACGTACGCGGGGCCTACGAGCAGTACTTC
CDR3 protein: CASSYVRGAYEQYF

J gene: TRBJ2-7
D gene: TRBD1
V gene: TRBV6-6
clone size: NA
CDR3 DNA: TGTGCCAGCAGTTACTCGGGACAGAACTCCTACGAGCAGTACTTC
CDR3 protein: CASSYSGQNSYEQYF

J gene: TRBJ1-3
D gene: NA
V gene: TRBV6-6
clone size: NA
CDR3 DNA: TGTGCCAGCAGTAATCAGGGAAACACCATATATTTT
CDR3 protein: CASSNQGNTIYF

J gene: TRBJ1-2
D gene: NA
V gene: TRBV18
clone size: NA
CDR3 DNA: TGTGCCAGCTCACCTGAAAGCGACTATGGCTACACCTTC
CDR3 protein: CASSPESDYGYTF

J gene: TRBJ1-5
D gene: TRBD1
V gene: TRBV24-1
clone size: NA
CDR3 DNA: TGTGCCACCAGTGATAACCCGGGTACAGGGGGTCCATTTTATAGCAATCAGCCCCAGCATTTT
CDR3 protein: CATSDNPGTGGPFYSNQPQHF

J gene: TRBJ2-3
D gene: TRBD1
V gene: TRBV28
clone size: NA
CDR3 DNA: TGTGCCAGCAGTCGAAGGGGACAGAACACAGATACGCAGTATTTT
CDR3 protein: CASSRRGQNTDTQYF

J gene: TRBJ2-7
D gene: TRBD2
V gene: TRBV5-1
clone size: few
CDR3 DNA: TGCGCCAGCAGAAGCGGGAACTACGAGCAGTACTTC
CDR3 protein: CASRSGNYEQYF

J gene: TRBJ2-7
D gene: TRBD1
V gene: TRBV6-2/TRBV6-3
clone size: NA
CDR3 DNA: TGTGCCAGCAGTTCCTCCCCGGGACAGGGGGCCCCATCCTACGAGCAGTACTTC
CDR3 protein: CASSSSPGQGAPSYEQYF

J gene: TRBJ1-5
D gene: TRBD1
V gene: TRBV30
clone size: NA
CDR3 DNA: TGTGCCTGGCTACCCAGGGGGCTCGGGTACAATCAGCCCCAGCATTTT
CDR3 protein: CAWLPRGLGYNQPQHF

J gene: TRBJ1-2
D gene: NA
V gene: TRBV7-8
clone size: NA
CDR3 DNA: TGTGCCAGCAGCTTAGTTCGGGGAGAAGGCTACACCTTC
CDR3 protein: CASSLVRGEGYTF

J gene: TRBJ2-5
D gene: NA
V gene: TRBV5-1
clone size: NA
CDR3 DNA: TGCGCCAGCAGCTTGGTCCAGTACCAAGAGACCCAGTACTTC
CDR3 protein: CASSLVQYQETQYF

J gene: TRBJ1-4
D gene: NA
V gene: TRBV4-1
clone size: few
CDR3 DNA: TGCGCCAGCAGCCCCCCCCGTGGGCGAGGGGGTGAAAAACTGTTTTTT
CDR3 protein: CASSPPRGRGGEKLFF

J gene: TRBJ2-4
D gene: TRBD2
V gene: TRBV2
clone size: few
CDR3 DNA: TGTGCCAGCACAGCGGGACGAAACATTCAGTACTTC
CDR3 protein: CASTAGRNIQYF

J gene: TRBJ1-3
D gene: NA
V gene: TRBV6-5
clone size: NA
CDR3 DNA: TGTGCCAGCAGTTATCTGGGAACTGGAAACACCATATATTTT
CDR3 protein: CASSYLGTGNTIYF

J gene: TRBJ2-2
D gene: TRBD1
V gene: TRBV5-8
clone size: NA
CDR3 DNA: TGTGCCAGCAGCACGGGACAGGGTGAGGCCGGGGAGCTGTTTTTT
CDR3 protein: CASSTGQGEAGELFF

J gene: TRBJ2-1
D gene: NA
V gene: TRBV6-5
clone size: NA
CDR3 DNA: TGTGCCAGCAGTCCGAGGAGTATCAATGAGCAGTTCTTC
CDR3 protein: CASSPRSINEQFF

J gene: TRBJ2-3
D gene: TRBD1
V gene: TRBV10-1
clone size: NA
CDR3 DNA: TGCGCCAGCAGTGAAGGGACAGACCAGGATACGCAGTATTTT
CDR3 protein: CASSEGTDQDTQYF

J gene: TRBJ1-5
D gene: NA
V gene: TRBV7-9
clone size: NA
CDR3 DNA: TGTGCCAGCAGCAAAGGGGAGTATCAGCCCCAGCATTTT
CDR3 protein: CASSKGEYQPQHF

J gene: TRBJ2-1
D gene: TRBD2
V gene: TRBV25-1
clone size: NA
CDR3 DNA: TGTGCCAGCAGTGAATTGAGGCGGGAGCCCTCGTCCTACAATGAGCAGTTCTTC
CDR3 protein: CASSELRREPSSYNEQFF

J gene: TRBJ2-1
D gene: TRBD2
V gene: TRBV5-1
clone size: NA
CDR3 DNA: TGCGCCAGCAGCTTGTCACTAGCGGGAGATGTGAGGGACAATGAGCAGTTCTTC
CDR3 protein: CASSLSLAGDVRDNEQFF

J gene: TRBJ2-7
D gene: TRBD1
V gene: TRBV5-6
clone size: NA
CDR3 DNA: TGTGCCAGCAGCTTGGCTCCGGACAGGGAGCAGTACTTC
CDR3 protein: CASSLAPDREQYF

J gene: TRBJ2-7
D gene: NA
V gene: TRBV7-6
clone size: NA
CDR3 DNA: TGTGCCAGCAGCCCCACGGCGAGCTCCTACGAGCAGTACTTC
CDR3 protein: CASSPTASSYEQYF

J gene: TRBJ2-3
D gene: NA
V gene: TRBV7-9
clone size: NA
CDR3 DNA: TGTGCCAGCAGCTCCCTTGCCACAGATACGCAGTATTTT
CDR3 protein: CASSSLATDTQYF

J gene: TRBJ1-1
D gene: NA
V gene: TRBV6-1
clone size: once
CDR3 DNA: TGTGCCAGCAGTGACCCTGCTCGTGAGGCTTTCTTT
CDR3 protein: CASSDPAREAFF

J gene: TRBJ1-4
D gene: NA
V gene: TRBV6-2/TRBV6-3
clone size: NA
CDR3 DNA: TGTGCCAGCAGATACTCCGGGACAAGCATCCCAACTAATGAAAAACTGTTTTTT
CDR3 protein: CASRYSGTSIPTNEKLFF

J gene: TRBJ2-3
D gene: TRBD1
V gene: TRBV5-1
clone size: once
CDR3 DNA: TGCGCCAGCAAACTACTAAGCCGGGACAGGAGTTACACAGATACGCAGTATTTT
CDR3 protein: CASKLLSRDRSYTDTQYF

J gene: TRBJ2-4
D gene: NA
V gene: TRBV4-2
clone size: few
CDR3 DNA: TGTGCCAGCAGCCAAGAGGTGCGACTGAGGGTCGCCAAAAACATTCAGTACTTC
CDR3 protein: CASSQEVRLRVAKNIQYF

J gene: TRBJ1-1
D gene: NA
V gene: TRBV11-2
clone size: once
CDR3 DNA: TGTGCCAGCAGCTCGACCCCCGGGGACACTGAAGCTTTCTTT
CDR3 protein: CASSSTPGDTEAFF

J gene: TRBJ2-4
D gene: NA
V gene: TRBV4-1
clone size: NA
CDR3 DNA: TGCGCCAGCAGCCAAGTCCTTGTGGGTCTAGCCAAAAACATTCAGTACTTC
CDR3 protein: CASSQVLVGLAKNIQYF

J gene: TRBJ2-7
D gene: NA
V gene: TRBV6-6
clone size: once
CDR3 DNA: TGTGCCAGCAGTTCAGGGACAATGCACTACGAGCAGTACTTC
CDR3 protein: CASSSGTMHYEQYF

J gene: TRBJ1-2
D gene: NA
V gene: TRBV7-8
clone size: NA
CDR3 DNA: TGTGCCAGCAGCCCAGGAGGGGCGGGGGCGAACGGCTACACCTTC
CDR3 protein: CASSPGGAGANGYTF

J gene: TRBJ2-5
D gene: NA
V gene: TRBV3-1/TRBV3-2
clone size: NA
CDR3 DNA: TGTGCCAGCAGACAAGGAATAGGGCAACCCGCCCAGTACTTC
CDR3 protein: CASRQGIGQPAQYF

J gene: TRBJ1-2
D gene: TRBD1
V gene: TRBV5-1
clone size: NA
CDR3 DNA: TGCGCCAGCAGCACCGGGACAGCCGAGGTGTATGGCTACACCTTC
CDR3 protein: CASSTGTAEVYGYTF

J gene: TRBJ1-5
D gene: NA
V gene: TRBV12-3/TRBV12-4
clone size: NA
CDR3 DNA: TGTGCCAGCAGTTTTGAGTCCAATCAGCCCCAGCATTTT
CDR3 protein: CASSFESNQPQHF

J gene: TRBJ2-1
D gene: TRBD2
V gene: TRBV25-1
clone size: NA
CDR3 DNA: TGTGCCAGCAAGGATAGCGGGGGGTATGTTGAGCAGTTCTTC
CDR3 protein: CASKDSGGYVEQFF

J gene: TRBJ2-5
D gene: NA
V gene: TRBV30
clone size: NA
CDR3 DNA: TGTGCCTGGAGTCAGGGTGGTGAGACCCAGTACTTC
CDR3 protein: CAWSQGGETQYF

J gene: TRBJ2-7
D gene: TRBD2
V gene: TRBV7-8
clone size: NA
CDR3 DNA: TGTGCCAGCAGCCCCAGGCGGGAGGCCTTCTACGAGCAGTACTTC
CDR3 protein: CASSPRREAFYEQYF

J gene: TRBJ1-1
D gene: NA
V gene: TRBV5-1
clone size: NA
CDR3 DNA: TGCGCCAGCAGCTTTGACAGAGGGAACACTGAAGCTTTCTTT
CDR3 protein: CASSFDRGNTEAFF

J gene: TRBJ2-7
D gene: NA
V gene: TRBV18
clone size: NA
CDR3 DNA: TGTGCCAGCTCAGATTTGGGGTTCTTCAGCTCCTACGAGCAGTACTTC
CDR3 protein: CASSDLGFFSSYEQYF

J gene: TRBJ2-3
D gene: TRBD2
V gene: TRBV7-9
clone size: NA
CDR3 DNA: TGTGCCAGCATGACTAGCGGGGGTGTGGCTCCGCAGTATTTT
CDR3 protein: CASMTSGGVAPQYF

J gene: TRBJ2-2
D gene: NA
V gene: TRBV7-5
clone size: NA
CDR3 DNA: TGTGTCAGAAGCCCGAGAAATCCGACTAGCGGGAGAGGGTCTGAGACCGGGGAGCTGTTTTTT
CDR3 protein: CVRSPRNPTSGRGSETGELFF

J gene: TRBJ2-5
D gene: NA
V gene: TRBV19
clone size: NA
CDR3 DNA: TGTGCCAGTAATCAGGGATGGATTGAGACCCAGTACTTC
CDR3 protein: CASNQGWIETQYF

J gene: TRBJ2-7
D gene: TRBD2
V gene: TRBV19
clone size: few
CDR3 DNA: TGTGCCAGTAGGGGCGGGGGGCTTTACGAGCAGTACTTC
CDR3 protein: CASRGGGLYEQYF

J gene: TRBJ1-3
D gene: NA
V gene: TRBV5-1
clone size: once
CDR3 DNA: TGCGCCAGCAGCTTGGAATCCTCTGGAAACACCATATATTTT
CDR3 protein: CASSLESSGNTIYF

J gene: TRBJ2-7
D gene: NA
V gene: TRBV5-4
clone size: few
CDR3 DNA: TGTGCCAGCAGCTTGGTAGGGACCCCCTACGAGCAGTACTTC
CDR3 protein: CASSLVGTPYEQYF

J gene: TRBJ2-2
D gene: NA
V gene: TRBV4-1
clone size: NA
CDR3 DNA: TGCGCCAGCAGCCATCAGGGGGGCGTTGCCGGGGAGCTGTTTTTT
CDR3 protein: CASSHQGGVAGELFF

J gene: TRBJ1-4
D gene: NA
V gene: TRBV10-3
clone size: NA
CDR3 DNA: TGTGCCATCAGTGCAAGAGAAGAGGATGAAAAACTGTTTTTT
CDR3 protein: CAISAREEDEKLFF

J gene: TRBJ2-3
D gene: NA
V gene: TRBV6-5
clone size: once
CDR3 DNA: TGTGCCAGCAGTTACTCGGGATTTCACACAGATACGCAGTATTTT
CDR3 protein: CASSYSGFHTDTQYF

J gene: TRBJ2-7
D gene: NA
V gene: TRBV12-3/TRBV12-4
clone size: NA
CDR3 DNA: TGTGCCAGCAGTTCCGGCGAGCAGTACTTC
CDR3 protein: CASSSGEQYF

J gene: TRBJ1-1
D gene: NA
V gene: TRBV2
clone size: NA
CDR3 DNA: TGTGCCAGCCAACTATTGGACACTGAAGCTTTCTTT
CDR3 protein: CASQLLDTEAFF

J gene: TRBJ1-5
D gene: TRBD1
V gene: TRBV11-2
clone size: NA
CDR3 DNA: TGTGCCAGCAGCTTAACAGGGGGCTTCGGTCAGCCCCAGCATTTT
CDR3 protein: CASSLTGGFGQPQHF

J gene: TRBJ1-1
D gene: NA
V gene: TRBV5-4
clone size: medium-sized
CDR3 DNA: TGTGCCAGCTCTTCGAACACTGAAGCTTTCTTT
CDR3 protein: CASSSNTEAFF

J gene: TRBJ1-2
D gene: NA
V gene: TRBV14
clone size: NA
CDR3 DNA: TGTGCCAGCAGCCAGTCCAGGAACTATGGCTACACCTTC
CDR3 protein: CASSQSRNYGYTF

J gene: TRBJ2-1
D gene: NA
V gene: TRBV5-6
clone size: NA
CDR3 DNA: TGTGCCAGCAGCTTGGGTGGTCGCCAGCCTAATGAGCAGTTCTTC
CDR3 protein: CASSLGGRQPNEQFF

J gene: TRBJ2-5
D gene: TRBD2
V gene: TRBV15
clone size: NA
CDR3 DNA: TGTGCCACCAGCAGGGAGCGGGAGGGTTGGGAGACCCAGTACTTC
CDR3 protein: CATSREREGWETQYF

J gene: TRBJ2-7
D gene: TRBD1
V gene: TRBV12-3/TRBV12-4
clone size: NA
CDR3 DNA: TGTGCCAGCAGTGCGACAGGGGCCGGGCAGTACTTC
CDR3 protein: CASSATGAGQYF